The TCR beta chain under discussion was sequenced for a study of T cells in tuberculosis. Overall study context: CD1B tetramers identified T cells specific for mycobacterial lipid GMM. Study outcomes and limitations: GMM-specific TCRs were nearer to active tuberculosis alpha repertoires, suggesting expansion.

Comment on this clone: Its matching antigen is unknown.

Each clinical donor contributed on average around 100,000 T cells from unsorted cryopreserved PBMC. TCRdb keeps only in-frame clones here, not all; method: immunoSEQ multiplex PCR. The profile shows 30,000 to 40,000 clones, 95% to 97% of them singletons. The germline V gene encodes CDR1 MNHEY and CDR2 SMNVEV (reference sequence). CDR3 length: 16 residues. Unmatched junction bases numbered 5, after V lost 6 bases and J lost 0 bases. What was sequenced was PBMCs. The sequence derives from a donor aged 10-29 years with latent tuberculosis or without tuberculosis infection. This chain uses TRBV27 with TRBJ2-2; TRBD2 matches 9 bases. The CDR3 is CASSPSGVANTGELFF. DNA for the CDR3: TGTGCCAGCAGCCCTAGCGGGGTTGCGAACACCGGGGAGCTGTTTTTT.